What follows are 14 T cell receptor beta chains derived from one specimen sequenced in a study of early T cells in non-severe SARS-CoV-2 infection. TCRdb re-analysed the 5' RACE reads in MiXCR, keeping a single row per CDR3 protein. The repertoire holds roughly 50,000 distinct CDR3 sequences, with approximately 5.6% as singletons. Sequencing used whole blood. The receptors come from an adult who was a healthcare worker with PCR-confirmed SARS-CoV-2 infection or an uninfected control (not recorded which).

The DNA for the CDR3 is TGTGCCAGCAACCTCTCAGGGTTGCGAGGAGGTGAGCAGTACTTC. Translated, it gives CASNLSGLRGGEQYF. The chain uses TRBV28 and TRBJ2-7, with D perhaps being TRBD1 or TRBD2 (5 bases each). Germline lookup yields CDR1 MDHEN and CDR2 SYDVKM. Deletions cut 7 bases from V and 7 bases from J, with 23 bases between. The CDR3 totals 15 residues.

The sample holds many counts of this clonotype. This sequence joins TRBV20-1 and TRBJ1-5; D is perhaps TRBD1 (5 bases). The germline gives CDR1 DFQATT, CDR2 SNEGSKA (reference sequence). Trimming cost V 6 bases and J 7 bases, with 19 bases left between them. The CDR3 runs 14 residues. The CDR3 region is CSAEPEGIGQPQHF. The DNA of the CDR3 is TGCAGTGCGGAGCCGGAGGGGATAGGCCAGCCCCAGCATTTT.

This clonotype has a count of ten or more. The CDR3 reads CAISPSGGPSNEQFF. CDR3 nucleotides: TGTGCCATCAGTCCCAGCGGGGGGCCGTCCAATGAGCAGTTCTTC. V gene TRBV10-3 combines with J gene TRBJ2-1, with 9 positions matching TRBD2. In germline, CDR1 is ENHRY, CDR2 SYGVKD. The CDR3 loop spans 15 amino acids. V shed 5 bases and J 6 bases; nucleotides not matched to a gene: 8.

This chain joins TRBV11-3 and TRBJ2-3; TRBD2 might be the D (7 bases). Germline V gene data show CDR1 as SGHNT and CDR2 as YENEEA. Trimming took off 2 bases at V and 7 bases at J, with 13 bases between the two ends. CDR3 size: 14 residues. For the CDR3, the DNA is TGTGCCAGCAGCTTAAGGGGGGGCCAAAATACGCAGTATTTT. Translating gives CASSLRGGQNTQYF.

This clonotype was counted a few times. The chain carries TRBV10-3 and TRBJ1-2, with D maybe TRBD1 (5 bases). This CDR3 is built from 13 residues. V was trimmed by 7 bases and J by 4 bases, leaving 13 bases between them. Germline values: CDR1 ENHRY, CDR2 SYGVKD. The CDR3 loop is CAIKNGTTYGYTF. CDR3 coding DNA: TGTGCCATCAAAAACGGGACGACCTATGGCTACACCTTC.

This clonotype was detected many times. The rearrangement links TRBV12-3 or TRBV12-4 to TRBJ1-5; D is unresolved. V was trimmed by 1 base and J by 0 bases, leaving 4 bases between them. This CDR3 comprises 14 residues. The CDR3 DNA is TGTGCCAGCAGTTTAGGGCATAGCAATCAGCCCCAGCATTTT. It is translated as CASSLGHSNQPQHF.

This clonotype has a count of ten or more. The rearrangement links TRBV11-2 to TRBJ1-6; D is possibly TRBD1 (6 bases). CDR3 length: 14 residues. From germline, CDR1 is SGHAT and CDR2 FQNNGV. Trimming took 5 bases from V and 7 from J, leaving 12 bases between them. CDR3 sequence (DNA): TGTGCCAGCAGCCGATTCGGACAGAATTCACCCCTCCACTTT. It yields the protein CASSRFGQNSPLHF.

This clonotype was observed at least ten times. The chain combines TRBV4-3 with TRBJ2-5; D may be TRBD1 (8 bases). Trimming shortened V by 1 base and J by 2 bases, and 14 bases separated the two germline ends. This CDR3 comprises 16 residues. The germline V gene encodes CDR1 LGHNA and CDR2 YSLEER. The CDR3 is CASSQGLQGGQETQYF. The CDR3 DNA reads TGCGCCAGCAGCCAAGGGTTACAGGGGGGGCAAGAGACCCAGTACTTC.

The CDR3 sequence is CASTPPGDEQYF. The CDR3 DNA sequence: TGTGCCAGCACCCCACCGGGGGACGAGCAGTACTTC. The chain combines TRBV6-2 or TRBV6-3 with TRBJ2-7; a possible D gene is TRBD2 (6 bases). The CDR3 is made up of 12 amino acids. Trimming removed 7 bases from V and 5 bases from J, with 12 bases in between. Per the germline V gene, CDR1 is MNHEY and CDR2 is SVGEGT.

This clonotype was seen repeatedly, ten times or more. The rearrangement uses TRBV24-1 and TRBJ1-5, with TRBD1 as a possible D gene (5 bases). Trimming cost V 4 bases and J 1 base, with 10 bases left between them. Germline V lookup: CDR1 KGHDR, CDR2 SFDVKD. The CDR3 spans 15 residues. The CDR3: CATSEGGESNQPQHF. The CDR3 DNA reads as TGTGCCACCAGTGAGGGAGGGGAGAGCAATCAGCCCCAGCATTTT.

The table lists this clonotype with many counts. CDR3 loop: CASSALPTGGFNLFGTEAFF. DNA of the CDR3: TGTGCCAGCAGCGCACTCCCCACCGGAGGGTTCAATTTATTTGGCACTGAAGCTTTCTTT. The V and J genes are TRBV7-9 and TRBJ1-1; D not certain. Germline CDR1 and CDR2: SEHNR and FQNEAQ (reference sequence). The CDR3 runs 20 residues. V shed 5 bases and J shed 4 bases, with 32 bases lying between them.

This clonotype was counted between two and nine times. This chain connects TRBV20-1 to TRBJ2-1; the match to TRBD2 covers 10 bases. CDR1 DFQATT and CDR2 SNEGSKA come from the germline V gene (reference sequence). The CDR3 is made up of 16 amino acids. V lost 7 bases, J lost 0 bases, and 9 bases stayed unmatched. The DNA for the CDR3 is TGCAGTGTCCGAACCCTAGCGGGGGCCTCCTACAATGAGCAGTTCTTC. It yields the protein CSVRTLAGASYNEQFF.

At least ten counts were recorded for this clonotype. This chain uses TRBV12-3 or TRBV12-4 with TRBJ1-5; 9 nucleotides line up with TRBD1. The CDR3 extends over 16 amino acids. J lost 3 bases, V lost 5 bases, and 8 bases had no gene match. CDR3 in amino acids: CASSLPGTGNNQPQHF. CDR3 sequence (DNA): TGTGCCAGCAGTCTGCCCGGGACAGGGAACAATCAGCCCCAGCATTTT.

Ten or more counts support this clonotype. The chain couples TRBV5-4 to TRBJ2-1, with TRBD2 matching 7 bases. There are 17 residues in the CDR3. CDR1 SGHNT and CDR2 YYREEE come from the germline V gene (reference sequence). V lost 4 bases and J lost 8; bases outside the gene matches: 18. The CDR3: CASSPPPMGGSSHEQFF. CDR3 DNA: TGTGCCAGCAGCCCACCCCCTATGGGCGGGAGCAGTCATGAGCAGTTCTTC.